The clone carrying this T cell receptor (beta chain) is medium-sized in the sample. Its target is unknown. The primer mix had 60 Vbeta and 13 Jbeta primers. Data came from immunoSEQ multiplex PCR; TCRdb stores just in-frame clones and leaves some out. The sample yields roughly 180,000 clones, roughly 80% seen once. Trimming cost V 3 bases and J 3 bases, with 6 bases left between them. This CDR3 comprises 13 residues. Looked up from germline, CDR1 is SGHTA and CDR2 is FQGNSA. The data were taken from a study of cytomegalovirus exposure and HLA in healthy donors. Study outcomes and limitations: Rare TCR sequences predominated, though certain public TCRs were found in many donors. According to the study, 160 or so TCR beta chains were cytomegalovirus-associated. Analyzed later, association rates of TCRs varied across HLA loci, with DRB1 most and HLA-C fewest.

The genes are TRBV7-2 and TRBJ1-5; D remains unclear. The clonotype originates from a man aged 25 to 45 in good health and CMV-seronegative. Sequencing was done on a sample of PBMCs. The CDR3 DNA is TGTGCCAGCAGCTTGGAGGTCAATCAGCCCCAGCATTTT. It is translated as CASSLEVNQPQHF.